This TCR beta chain was identified during a study of T cell responses to AZD1222 COVID-19 vaccine. Whole-study results and caveats: Donors were mostly white British, more females; clonal diversity possibly underestimated. Close to half of all spike-specific TCRs reportedly target regions of the variants that are unmutated. Increases in Spike-specific TCR breadth and depth were seen after two AZD1222 doses. Spike was spanned by vaccine-associated CD4 TCRs, which were dominant at 160-218 and 743-854.

Germline CDR1 is SEHNR and CDR2 is FQNEAQ (reference sequence). The CDR3 runs to 11 residues. Trimming stripped 1 base from V and 11 bases from J, with 8 bases between. Profiled with immunoSEQ multiplex PCR; TCRdb holds only in-frame clones, not every one. The sample carries about 200,000 clones, 85% to 95% recorded once. Concerning this clone itself: Its antigen is not known.

The receptor's source is an adult who received the AZD1222 COVID-19 vaccine. This sample comprised peripheral blood, obtained 28 days after the second AZD1222 dose. The rearrangement links TRBV7-9 to TRBJ1-1; D remains ambiguous. The CDR3 loop is CASSLVEEAFF. The DNA for the CDR3 is TGTGCCAGCAGCTTAGTCGAAGAGGCTTTCTTT.